What follows is one TCR beta chain and its context. The data were obtained in a study of T cell responses to AZD1222 COVID-19 vaccine. Here immunoSEQ multiplex PCR was the method, and the copy in TCRdb shows in-frame clones only, minus some. The sample has approximately 46,000 clones, about 87% seen once. The clonotype was recovered from an adult who received the AZD1222 COVID-19 vaccine. The sample consisted of peripheral blood, taken 28 days after the second AZD1222 dose.

The DNA of the CDR3 is TGTGCCAGTAGTATTGATAGAGGACTAGCGGGAGATCACGGGGAGCTGTTTTTT. This codes for CASSIDRGLAGDHGELFF. The V and J genes are TRBV19 and TRBJ2-2; 13 bases agree with TRBD2. V shed 3 bases, J shed 7 bases, and the junction held 11 bases outside the gene matches. CDR1 and CDR2 (germline): LNHDA, SQIVND (reference sequence). The CDR3 has 18 amino acids.